Listed below are T cell receptor beta chains from one sample, sequenced in a study of naive and memory T cell subsets. TCRdb re-called the UMI-ligation and nested PCR reads with MiXCR, one entry per CDR3 protein. Among 130,000 to 150,000 distinct CDR3 sequences listed, about 17% were seen once. Sequencing input: naive CD4+ T cells from blood. All receptors derive from a human donor in good health. Each CDR3 is given with its conserved first and last residue. D genes are given only for firm matches. A clone size is listed for some rows: how often the clone was seen (once, few, many), or a class if it is expanded.

j_call | v_call | clone_size | d_call | cdr3_aa | cdr3_nt
TRBJ1-5 | TRBV3-1 | few | . | CASSQVPAVNQPQHF | TGTGCCAGCAGCCAAGTTCCGGCCGTCAATCAGCCCCAGCATTTT
TRBJ2-1 | TRBV6-2/TRBV6-3 | . | . | CASSWREAEQFF | TGTGCCAGCAGTTGGCGAGAGGCTGAGCAGTTCTTC
TRBJ2-3 | TRBV12-5 | . | . | CASGPRSDTQYF | TGTGCTAGTGGTCCCCGCTCGGATACGCAGTATTTT
TRBJ1-3 | TRBV7-2 | . | . | CASSSQTGGNTIYF | TGTGCCAGCAGCTCGCAGACAGGTGGAAACACCATATATTTT
TRBJ1-1 | TRBV7-9 | few | . | CASSLGDRGNTEAFF | TGTGCCAGCAGCTTAGGAGACAGAGGGAACACTGAAGCTTTCTTT
TRBJ2-7 | TRBV12-3/TRBV12-4 | . | TRBD1 | CASKRDRYYEQYF | TGTGCCAGCAAACGGGACAGGTACTACGAGCAGTACTTC
TRBJ2-5 | TRBV11-1 | few | TRBD1 | CASSADRGRETQYF | TGTGCCAGCAGCGCGGACAGGGGCCGAGAGACCCAGTACTTC
TRBJ2-4 | TRBV6-5 | few | TRBD2 | CASSRAGGPNVINIQYF | TGTGCCAGCAGCCGCGCGGGAGGGCCCAACGTAATAAACATTCAGTACTTC
TRBJ2-7 | TRBV7-9 | many | . | CASSLERASYEQYF | TGTGCCAGCAGCTTAGAGCGGGCCTCCTACGAGCAGTACTTC
TRBJ2-1 | TRBV30 | . | . | CAWVGRVSYNEQFF | TGTGCCTGGGTGGGCCGGGTCTCCTACAATGAGCAGTTCTTC